This TCR beta chain appears in the sequencing data of a study of T-cell reconstitution after alpha-beta-depleted transplantation in children. The TCRbeta library was prepared with unique molecular identifiers. TCRdb re-analysed the PCR reads in MiXCR, keeping a single row per CDR3 protein. The data hold just under 550,000 distinct CDR3 sequences, with about 18% observed a single time. This clonotype was recorded a few times. Sample: PBMCs from the stem cell graft donor, taken from the stem cell graft. The TCR was taken from a human donor who donated a stem cell graft to a child with acute lymphoblastic leukemia.

CDR3 in amino acids: CASSVPGPYEQYF. The CDR3 bases are TGTGCCAGCAGTGTTCCGGGGCCCTACGAGCAGTACTTC. This chain connects TRBV12-3 or TRBV12-4 to TRBJ2-7; D is possibly TRBD1 or TRBD2 (5 bases each). The CDR3 totals 13 residues. V was clipped by 5 bases and J by 2 bases, with 10 bases between them.